This T cell receptor beta chain was obtained from a study of cytomegalovirus exposure and HLA in healthy donors. Researchers ran the PCR with 60 Vbeta and 13 Jbeta primers. Profiled with immunoSEQ multiplex PCR; TCRdb holds only in-frame clones, not every one. The table has around 200,000 clones, approximately 80% seen once. The sequenced sample consisted of PBMCs. The receptor comes from a boy aged 5 to 17 in good health and CMV-seronegative.

CDR3 sequence: CASSLRTGYSGNTIYF. CDR3 coding DNA: TGTGCCAGCAGCCTTCGGACAGGATACTCTGGAAACACCATATATTTT. This rearrangement joins TRBV7-6 to TRBJ1-3; 7 nucleotides align to TRBD1. This CDR3 comprises 16 residues. J gave up 0 bases and V 5 bases, and 7 bases lay outside the gene matches. Germline loops: CDR1 SGHVS, CDR2 FNYEAQ.